The source of this T cell receptor beta chain is a study of T cell repertoires in cytomegalovirus infection. On the study more broadly: Based on public TCR beta signatures, there were indications of CMV infection and of a matching HLA type.

As for this clonotype: Its specificity is not known.

General study points: Using cumulative public TCR beta family frequency, the authors identified those who carried CMV together with the relevant HLA. Dominant in the ex vivo response were TCR beta clonotypes restricted by HLA-C and specific for CMV.

MiXCR, applied by TCRdb to the reads, yields one record per CDR3 protein. Here the sample spans hundreds of thousands of distinct CDR3 sequences, around 6.6% being singletons. Trimming stripped 3 bases from V and 2 bases from J, with 18 bases between. This CDR3 region has 16 residues. Germline V gene lookup returns CDR1 SQVTM and CDR2 ANQGSEA. The receptor's source is a human donor in good health (CMV status not recorded). Some clones in this sample may be carry-over from other donors' samples. The sample comprised PBMCs. The chain is built from TRBV29-1 and TRBJ2-3; D perhaps matches TRBD1 (5 bases). In DNA, the CDR3 is TGCAGCGTTGATTTTTGGGGCGCTGGGTCCACAGATACGCAGTATTTT. Its protein is CSVDFWGAGSTDTQYF.